This TCR beta chain was sequenced for a study of monozygotic twins with inflammatory bowel disease. With respect to this clonotype: What it binds is not known.

Input per TCR library consisted of roughly 4,000 ng of total RNA. UMIs bearing a 6-nucleotide sample barcode were added through template switching. TCRdb reprocessed the 5' RACE reads and keeps a single row for each CDR3 protein, giving no DNA. Recorded for this sample: fewer than 400,000 distinct CDR3 sequences. This CDR3 has 16 amino acids. Germline CDR1 and CDR2: SGHTA and FQGTGA. Study-level findings and limits: Against healthy co-twins, IBD patients had lower TCRbeta diversity (measured by inverse Simpson).

This TCR was recovered from a human donor with ulcerative colitis or Crohn's disease, or a healthy co-twin of an affected twin (not recorded which). Sequences were obtained from blood. V gene TRBV7-3 combines with J gene TRBJ2-2; the TRBD1 assignment by TCRdb is unverifiable without DNA. This chain's CDR3 is CASSLNSGAPTGELFF.